One sample yielded the 18 T cell receptor beta chains listed below, sequenced in a study of blood T cell repertoires in COVID-19. Here immunoSEQ multiplex PCR was the method, and the copy in TCRdb shows in-frame clones only, minus some. The sample carries approximately 210,000 clones, just under 85% recorded once. Sequences were obtained from PBMCs or T cells enriched from blood (not recorded which). All receptors derive from a man aged 40-49 years who had recovered from COVID-19.

This sequence joins TRBV28 and TRBJ2-1; D gene unclear. Germline CDR1 is MDHEN and CDR2 is SYDVKM. V was shortened by 3 bases and J by 6 bases, with 18 bases between the two germline ends. This CDR3 spans 16 amino acids. CDR3 region: CASSFPLAAETNEQFF. In DNA, the CDR3 is TGTGCCAGCAGTTTCCCCTTAGCTGCAGAGACCAATGAGCAGTTCTTC.

The chain joins TRBV4-1 to TRBJ1-1; D uncertain. The CDR3 is made up of 14 amino acids. Germline V CDR1 and CDR2: MGHRA, YSYEKL. Trimming took off 4 bases at V and 1 base at J, with 10 bases between the two ends. The CDR3 DNA follows: TGCGCCAGCAGCCCGCGTGCACCGAACACTGAAGCTTTCTTT. Translation gives CASSPRAPNTEAFF.

The chain uses TRBV4-2 and TRBJ1-2; D is unresolved. CDR1 and CDR2 from the germline V gene are LGHNA and YNFKEQ. The CDR3 covers 15 residues. Trimming stripped 1 base from V and 1 base from J, with 10 bases between. The CDR3 sequence is CASSQALEGNYGYTF. The CDR3 bases are TGTGCCAGCAGCCAAGCCCTCGAGGGTAACTATGGCTACACCTTC.

This sequence joins TRBV2 and TRBJ1-1; D possibly corresponds to TRBD1 (5 bases). CDR3 length: 15 amino acids. CDR1 and CDR2 (germline): SNHLY, FYNNEI. V was cut by 4 bases and J by 0 bases, with 12 bases left in between. The CDR3 DNA sequence: TGTGCCAGCAGTGTGGTCCCGGGGGTGAACACTGAAGCTTTCTTT. It encodes CASSVVPGVNTEAFF.

This clone turned up a few times. Additional DNA sequences in this sample encode the identical CDR3. The rearrangement joins TRBV3-1 (or the pseudogene TRBV3-2) to TRBJ2-3; maybe TRBD2 (6 bases). There are 12 residues in the CDR3. In germline, CDR1 is LGHDT, CDR2 YNNKEL (reference sequence). V gave up 8 bases and J gave up 5 bases, with 11 bases separating them. In nucleotides, the CDR3 is TGTGCCAGCTCGCGGGGCAAAGATACGCAGTATTTT. Its protein is CASSRGKDTQYF.

A single count supports this clone. The rearrangement joins TRBV28 to TRBJ1-2; D possibly corresponds to TRBD1 (5 bases). CDR3 size: 14 residues. Germline values: CDR1 MDHEN, CDR2 SYDVKM. V shed 3 bases and J shed 7 bases, with 15 bases lying between them. The CDR3 coding sequence is TGTGCCAGCAGTTTCTCTTTGGGGAGGGGTGGCTACACCTTC. Encoded protein: CASSFSLGRGGYTF.

This clone occurred once. The chain employs TRBV19 and TRBJ2-7; a weak D match, TRBD2 (6 bases). The germline V and J ends were trimmed by 5 bases and 5 bases, with 22 bases remaining between them. Per germline, CDR1 LNHDA and CDR2 SQIVND (reference sequence). This CDR3 has 16 residues. The CDR3 spells CASSLQMGSREHEQYF. CDR3 DNA sequence: TGTGCCAGTAGTTTGCAAATGGGGAGCCGGGAGCACGAGCAGTACTTC.

The chain links TRBV27 to TRBJ1-6, with 9 bases lining up with TRBD1. The CDR3 covers 15 residues. V lost 5 bases to trimming and J lost 7 bases; unmatched junction nucleotides: 6. Germline CDR1 MNHEY, CDR2 SMNVEV (reference sequence). CDR3 sequence: CASSTGQGRNSPLHF. In DNA form, the CDR3 reads TGTGCCAGCAGTACGGGACAGGGTAGAAATTCACCCCTCCACTTT.

V gene TRBV5-1 combines with J gene TRBJ1-1; a possible D gene is TRBD1 (5 bases). Germline lookup yields CDR1 SGHRS and CDR2 YFSETQ. The ends were cut back, 0 bases at V and 4 bases at J, with 19 bases in the middle. The length of the CDR3 is 17 residues. The DNA for the CDR3 is TGCGCCAGCAGCTTGGTTTCACAGGCCGCTGTTCGCACTGAAGCTTTCTTT. It encodes CASSLVSQAAVRTEAFF. Based on the CDR3 plus reference TRBV5-1 and TRBJ1-1, the full variable domain is KAGVTQTPRYLIKTRGQQVTLSCSPISGHRSVSWYQQTPGQGLQFLFEYFSETQRNKGNFPGRFSGRQFSNSRSEMNVSTLELGDSALYLCASSLVSQAAVRTEAFFGQGTRLTVV.

On this clone itself: One end of the junction does not line up with germline, which may come from a read error. The chain recombines TRBV6-5 with TRBJ1-6, with D hard to call. The CDR3 length is 16 residues. Germline loops: CDR1 MNHEY, CDR2 SVGAGI. The CDR3 nucleotides read TGTGCCAGCAGTTACTCGAGTATCATTTCCTATTCTCCCCTCCACTTT. It translates to CASSYSSIISYSPLHF.

The chain couples TRBV9 to TRBJ2-2, with 8 bases that match TRBD1. The V gene's germline CDR1 is SGDLS and CDR2 YYNGEE. The junction had 2 bases not matched to a gene; V was cut back by 4 bases and J by 3 bases. The CDR3 covers 14 residues. CDR3: CASSPGQDTGELFF. The CDR3, as DNA: TGTGCCAGCAGCCCGGGACAGGACACCGGGGAGCTGTTTTTT.

The V gene is TRBV9, the J gene TRBJ2-4; TRBD1 agrees at 9 bases. The CDR3 is made up of 14 amino acids. With V trimmed by 2 bases and J by 14 bases, 11 bases remained unmatched. Germline assignment: CDR1 SGDLS and CDR2 YYNGEE. CDR3 amino acids: CASSVLDRGYPEYF. Here the CDR3 DNA reads TGTGCCAGCAGCGTTCTGGACAGGGGTTATCCTGAGTACTTC.

The chain has TRBV5-1 and TRBJ1-2, with 8 nucleotides matching TRBD1. This CDR3 is built from 14 residues. Germline trimming cut 3 bases from V and 6 bases from J; bases unmatched to any gene: 7. Looked up from germline, CDR1 is SGHRS and CDR2 is YFSETQ. CDR3 residues: CASSSPGGFNGYTF. For the CDR3, the DNA is TGCGCCAGCAGCTCCCCAGGGGGCTTCAATGGCTACACCTTC.

The V call is TRBV10-3, the J call TRBJ2-2, with 8 bases that match TRBD2. Germline CDR1 reads ENHRY; CDR2 reads SYGVKD. This CDR3 contains 15 residues. Trimming took 2 bases from V and 2 from J; bases not matched to a gene: 1. The CDR3 bases are TGTGCCATCAGTGAGACTAGCGGCAACACCGGGGAGCTGTTTTTT. Residues: CAISETSGNTGELFF.

The chain couples TRBV15 to TRBJ1-1, with 8 bases that match TRBD1. The CDR3 covers 13 residues. V dropped 3 bases and J dropped 6; count of bases not matched to a gene: 3. Germline assignment: CDR1 LNHNV and CDR2 YYDKDF (reference sequence). CDR3 coding DNA: TGTGCCACCAGCAGGGACAGGGCCGCTGAAGCTTTCTTT. This codes for CATSRDRAAEAFF.

V is TRBV9 and J is TRBJ2-2, with 9 bases identical to TRBD1. Unmatched junction bases numbered 3, after V lost 3 bases and J lost 0 bases. The CDR3 runs 16 residues. CDR1 SGDLS and CDR2 YYNGEE come from the germline V gene. The CDR3 sequence: CASSGGQGTNTGELFF. Here the CDR3 DNA reads TGTGCCAGCAGCGGGGGACAGGGTACGAACACCGGGGAGCTGTTTTTT.

This chain links TRBV2 with TRBJ2-3, with 9 bases that match TRBD1. V dropped 6 bases and J dropped 4; count of bases not matched to a gene: 5. The germline V gene has CDR1 SNHLY and CDR2 FYNNEI. The CDR3 contains 14 residues. The CDR3 loop is CASRRGQGPDTQYF. For the CDR3, the DNA is TGTGCCAGCAGACGGGGACAGGGCCCAGATACGCAGTATTTT.

V and J are TRBV27 and TRBJ2-1; D is unresolved. Germline values: CDR1 MNHEY, CDR2 SMNVEV (reference sequence). This CDR3 is 15 amino acids long. V was clipped by 2 bases and J by 0 bases, with 8 bases between them. In DNA, the CDR3 is TGTGCCAGCAGTTTACCAAGCCGCTCCTACAATGAGCAGTTCTTC. The encoded protein is CASSLPSRSYNEQFF.